The 29 T cell receptor beta chains below were found in one sample sequenced in a study of regulatory T cells in long-lasting Graves disease (dated by TCRdb to the early 2020s). Per the publication, the time point label means: newly diagnosed GD, antithyroid drugs for less than 3 months. For both TCR sequencing and RNA sequencing, RNA was extracted from PBMCs in TRIzol. The library was built by means of multiplex PCR. The sample was run on an Illumina HiSeq 4000. iRepertoire HTBI primers and Arm-PCR amplification of CDR3 regions were used to construct TCR beta libraries. TCRdb applied fastp at Q25 and MiXCR to the public reads, then kept only in-frame beta chains. Each record represents a unique CDR3 protein, reported with the most common genes and DNA among its rows. The sample table contains 500,000 to 700,000 distinct CDR3 sequences; only one count was recorded for around 15% of them. The ten largest clones represent roughly 18% of the sample.

The sample also formed part of further work on T cells in Graves' hyperthyroidism and ophthalmopathy.

The material was peripheral blood mononuclear cells (PBMCs), obtained at new diagnosis, from a patient treated with antithyroid drugs. The receptors shown here come from a woman aged 30 to 39 with Graves disease. Donor details come from another sample of the same person, matched by shared clones.

The J gene is TRBJ2-6, the V gene TRBV6-2 or TRBV6-3; 8 bases map to TRBD1. The CDR3 is 19 amino acids. The trim removed 1 base at V and 0 bases at J, leaving 8 bases unmatched. The germline CDR1 and CDR2 sequences are MNHEY and SVGEGT. CDR3 coding DNA: TGTGCCAGCAGTTACTGGGAAGGACAGGGCAACTCTGGGGCCAACGTCCTGACTTTC. The encoded protein is CASSYWEGQGNSGANVLTF.

V usage is TRBV30 and J usage is TRBJ1-4, with 11 bases fitting TRBD1. CDR1 and CDR2 from the germline V gene are GTSNPN and SVGIG (reference sequence). The CDR3 is 14 amino acids. J lost 7 bases, V lost 4 bases, and 5 bases had no gene match. The CDR3 DNA follows: TGTGCCTGGACTCAAGGGACAGGGGGTGAAAAACTGTTTTTT. The encoded protein is CAWTQGTGGEKLFF.

The chain has TRBV3-1 and TRBJ2-7, with 10 nucleotides matching TRBD2. Germline V gene lookup returns CDR1 LGHDT and CDR2 YNNKEL (reference sequence). With 1 base clipped from V and 2 bases from J, the junction kept 11 bases outside the gene matches. The CDR3 sequence is 18 residues long. DNA for the CDR3: TGTGCCAGCAGCCAAGGAAACCCCCGGACTAGCGGACCCTACGAGCAGTACTTC. It encodes CASSQGNPRTSGPYEQYF.

V is TRBV6-1 and J is TRBJ2-7, with 7 bases identical to TRBD1. The ends lost 0 bases at V and 2 bases at J; junction bases unmatched: 4. The CDR3 sequence is 15 residues long. CDR1 and CDR2 (germline): MNHNS, SASEGT. The CDR3 loop is CASSEAGTAAYEQYF. CDR3 in DNA: TGTGCCAGCAGTGAAGCCGGGACAGCAGCCTACGAGCAGTACTTC.

CDR3 in DNA: TGCGCCAGCAGCCAAGTCCCAGGGGTGTCGGAAAAACTGTTTTTT. It encodes CASSQVPGVSEKLFF. The rearrangement links TRBV4-1 to TRBJ1-4; a possible D gene is TRBD1 (6 bases). This CDR3 region has 15 residues. The germline V gene encodes CDR1 MGHRA and CDR2 YSYEKL. The V and J ends lost 1 base and 8 bases respectively, with 14 bases between them.

The V call is TRBV5-5, the J call TRBJ2-5; 8 bases match TRBD1. Germline V lookup: CDR1 SGHKS, CDR2 YYEKEE (reference sequence). CDR3 length equals 15 residues. The V segment lost 1 base and the J segment 1 base; nucleotides outside the gene matches: 3. CDR3 DNA sequence: TGTGCCAGCAGCTTGCACAGGGGGACCCAAGAGACCCAGTACTTC. Translated: CASSLHRGTQETQYF.

V gene TRBV19 combines with J gene TRBJ2-1; D is perhaps TRBD1 (5 bases). There are 16 residues in the CDR3. Trimming pared 1 base from V and 7 bases from J, leaving 17 bases between. Germline V gene sequence: CDR1 LNHDA, CDR2 SQIVND (reference sequence). The CDR3 loop is CASSIVEVGPSNEQFF. The CDR3, as DNA: TGTGCCAGTAGTATAGTTGAAGTGGGGCCCTCGAATGAGCAGTTCTTC.

The table lists this clonotype with many counts. The J gene is TRBJ2-3, the V gene TRBV19; tentatively, D is TRBD2 (5 bases). Trimming removed 9 bases at V and 4 bases at J, with 14 bases between. This CDR3 contains 13 residues. CDR1 LNHDA and CDR2 SQIVND come from the germline V gene (reference sequence). This CDR3 reads CASNKGAADTQYF. CDR3 sequence (DNA): TGTGCCAGCAACAAGGGAGCGGCAGATACGCAGTATTTT. Using reference TRBV19 and TRBJ2-3 for the parts outside the CDR3, the full variable domain is DGGITQSPKYLFRKEGQNVTLSCEQNLNHDAMYWYRQDPGQGLRLIYYSQIVNDFQKGDIAEGYSVSREKKESFPLTVTSAQKNPTAFYLCASNKGAADTQYFGPGTRLTVL.

This clonotype has ten or more counts. This chain links TRBV20-1 with TRBJ1-1; no clear D gene. V was shortened by 5 bases and J by 3 bases, with 19 bases between the two germline ends. From germline, CDR1 is DFQATT and CDR2 SNEGSKA (reference sequence). The CDR3 totals 15 residues. The DNA for the CDR3 is TGCAGTGCTCTGCCCCCGCCTGGGCGGGACACTGAAGCTTTCTTT. Amino acid sequence: CSALPPPGRDTEAFF.

This clonotype was picked up a small number of times. This clone may be a read error of a much larger clone one base away. A read error is likely, as this CDR3 ends without the conserved phenylalanine or tryptophan. The rearrangement joins TRBV7-2 to TRBJ2-1; D might be TRBD1 or TRBD2, each matching 7 bases. Germline values: CDR1 SGHTA, CDR2 FQGNSA. V lost 4 bases and J 7 bases, leaving 26 bases between the germline ends. This CDR3 contains 18 residues. This CDR3 is CASSSPLGGRGRKNEQFL. The DNA for the CDR3 is TGTGCCAGCAGCTCCCCCCTTGGTGGGAGGGGGCGCAAGAATGAGCAGTTCCTC.

At least ten counts were recorded for this clonotype. The chain recombines TRBV29-1 with TRBJ2-5, with a tentative D call TRBD1 (6 bases). Germline-derived CDR1 and CDR2 are SQVTM and ANQGSEA. This CDR3 region has 12 residues. V dropped 7 bases and J dropped 4 bases, with 13 bases sitting between them. This chain's CDR3 is CSGRTGPETQYF. In DNA, the CDR3 is TGCAGCGGGCGCACAGGGCCAGAGACCCAGTACTTC.

This clonotype has at least ten counts. The rearrangement uses TRBV6-1 and TRBJ2-5; D unclear. CDR3 size: 14 residues. Per the germline V gene, CDR1 is MNHNS and CDR2 is SASEGT. V was clipped by 9 bases and J by 2 bases, with 16 bases between them. CDR3 region: CASGSGQRQETQYF. Here the CDR3 DNA reads TGTGCCAGTGGTTCGGGTCAAAGGCAAGAGACCCAGTACTTC.

On this clonotype: The likely explanation is a read error, given a far larger clone one base away. The chain has TRBV5-6 and TRBJ2-1, with TRBD2 matching over 10 bases. Per the germline V gene, CDR1 is SGHDT and CDR2 is YYEEEE. This CDR3 is built from 15 residues. Trimming at V came to 4 bases and at J to 2 bases, leaving 3 bases not matched to a gene. The CDR3 nucleotides are TGTGCCAGCAGCACCGGGACTAGCGCCTACAATGAGCAGTTCTTC. This encodes CASSTGTSAYNEQFF. Full variable domain (remainder filled in from reference TRBV5-6 and TRBJ2-1): DAGVTQSPTHLIKTRGQQVTLRCSPKSGHDTVSWYQQALGQGPQFIFQYYEEEERQRGNFPDRFSGHQFPNYSSELNVNALLLGDSALYLCASSTGTSAYNEQFFGPGTRLTVL.

The chain is built from TRBV2 and TRBJ2-1; perhaps TRBD1 as D (5 bases). The CDR3 loop spans 13 amino acids. Trimming took 3 bases from V and 10 from J, leaving 13 bases between them. Germline V gene data show CDR1 as SNHLY and CDR2 as FYNNEI. The DNA of the CDR3 is TGTGCCAGCAGTGATCAGGGCCCGCCGGAGCAGTTCTTC. Its translation is CASSDQGPPEQFF.

This clonotype appeared many times. This chain joins TRBV2 and TRBJ1-4; a possible D gene is TRBD1 (6 bases). V lost 6 bases, J lost 8 bases, and 19 bases lay in between. This CDR3 region has 15 residues. In germline, CDR1 is SNHLY, CDR2 FYNNEI. The CDR3 DNA reads TGTGCCAGCAGAAGGGAGGGGGGGATTGGAGAAAAACTGTTTTTT. The encoded protein is CASRREGGIGEKLFF.

This clonotype was found a few times. The chain employs TRBV19 and TRBJ2-3; D possibly uses TRBD1 or TRBD2 (5 bases each). CDR1 is LNHDA and CDR2 is SQIVND in the germline V gene (reference sequence). V was cut by 5 bases and J by 2 bases, with 17 bases left in between. This CDR3 contains 16 residues. CDR3 coding DNA: TGTGCCAGTAGTTTCCGGGACGTAATAAACACAGATACGCAGTATTTT. It yields the protein CASSFRDVINTDTQYF.

The chain carries TRBV7-9 and TRBJ1-1; 7 bases align to TRBD1. The CDR3 spans 13 residues. Trimming cost V 6 bases and J 7 bases; bases outside gene matches: 8. Germline CDR1 SEHNR, CDR2 FQNEAQ (reference sequence). CDR3 region: CASSQTGEGEAFF. The CDR3 DNA sequence: TGTGCCAGCAGTCAAACAGGGGAGGGTGAAGCTTTCTTT.

There are many counts of this clonotype. This chain's CDR3 is CASSYEYEQYF. The CDR3 DNA follows: TGTGCCAGCAGTTATGAGTACGAGCAGTACTTC. V and J are TRBV6-9 and TRBJ2-7; D remains unclear. The germline V and J ends were trimmed by 2 bases and 4 bases, with 3 bases remaining between them. CDR3 length equals 11 residues. The germline gives CDR1 MNHGY, CDR2 SVAAGI.

V and J are TRBV3-1 and TRBJ2-7, with D perhaps being TRBD1 or TRBD2 (5 bases each). Germline V gene data show CDR1 as LGHDT and CDR2 as YNNKEL (reference sequence). The CDR3 runs to 14 residues. V lost 6 bases to trimming and J lost 5 bases, with 17 bases between them. The CDR3 sequence: CASRGLAGRNEQYF. In nucleotides, the CDR3 is TGTGCCAGCAGAGGGCTAGCAGGGCGGAACGAGCAGTACTTC.

This clonotype was seen ten or more times. This chain connects TRBV12-3 or TRBV12-4 to TRBJ2-3, with 13 bases lining up with TRBD2. The trim removed 5 bases at V and 0 bases at J, leaving 11 bases unmatched. There are 19 residues in the CDR3. The CDR3 sequence is CASSRGLAGERVSTDTQYF. CDR3 nucleotide sequence: TGTGCCAGCAGTAGAGGACTAGCGGGAGAAAGGGTGAGCACAGATACGCAGTATTTT.

Many counts were recorded for this clonotype. V and J are TRBV2 and TRBJ2-1, with a possible D match to TRBD2 (6 bases). Looked up from germline, CDR1 is SNHLY and CDR2 is FYNNEI. The CDR3 extends over 16 amino acids. Trimming left V 5 bases short and J 0 bases short, with 14 bases between. The DNA for the CDR3 is TGTGCCAGCAGTCCCAGGGCCGGGAGCTCCTACAATGAGCAGTTCTTC. It encodes CASSPRAGSSYNEQFF.

Points on this clonotype: Germline and junction disagree at one end, which may indicate a read error. The chain has TRBV5-8 and TRBJ1-1, with 8 bases aligning to TRBD1. The CDR3 contains 14 residues. The germline V gene encodes CDR1 SGHTS and CDR2 YDEGEE. Written as DNA, the CDR3 is TGTGCCAACAGCTTGATTACAGGGGGCACTGAAGCTTTCTTT. Protein sequence: CANSLITGGTEAFF.

This clonotype was counted at least ten times. The J gene is TRBJ1-3, the V gene TRBV6-1; weak D call: TRBD1 (6 bases). CDR3 length: 14 amino acids. The ends were cut back, 5 bases at V and 1 base at J, with 9 bases in the middle. Per germline, CDR1 MNHNS and CDR2 SASEGT. For the CDR3, the DNA is TGTGCCAGCAGTCCCGGACAGTCTGGAAACACCATATATTTT. Its translation is CASSPGQSGNTIYF.

J is TRBJ1-6 and V is TRBV27; D not resolved. This CDR3 has 16 residues. Per the germline V gene, CDR1 is MNHEY and CDR2 is SMNVEV (reference sequence). V shed 6 bases and J shed 0 bases, with 12 bases lying between them. The CDR3 reads CASSTDGYSYNSPLHF. Written as DNA, the CDR3 is TGTGCCAGCAGCACGGACGGGTACTCCTATAATTCACCCCTCCACTTT.

This clonotype was detected a few times. The chain has TRBV13 and TRBJ2-7; TRBD2 might be the D (5 bases). Germline V lookup: CDR1 PRHDT, CDR2 FYEKMQ (reference sequence). The CDR3 consists of 15 residues. The V end lost 5 bases, the J end lost 4 bases, and 18 bases lay between the germline ends. CDR3 loop: CASSPFGLLGYEQYF. CDR3 bases: TGTGCCAGCAGCCCCTTTGGGCTACTAGGGTACGAGCAGTACTTC.

This clonotype was seen ten or more times. CDR3 region: CASSELASGNQPQHF. CDR3 coding DNA: TGTGCCAGCAGTGAACTTGCATCGGGCAATCAGCCCCAGCATTTT. The rearrangement joins TRBV2 to TRBJ1-5; unclear D gene. The germline V gene encodes CDR1 SNHLY and CDR2 FYNNEI. The V and J ends lost 2 bases and 2 bases respectively, with 10 bases between them. The CDR3 loop spans 15 amino acids.

This clonotype was counted ten times or more. J is TRBJ1-1 and V is TRBV29-1, with no clear D. CDR3 length: 12 amino acids. CDR1 is SQVTM and CDR2 is ANQGSEA in the germline V gene. V shed 6 bases and J shed 4 bases, with 12 bases lying between them. CDR3 in amino acids: CSVSPAATEAFF. DNA of the CDR3: TGCAGCGTATCACCGGCCGCCACTGAAGCTTTCTTT.

This clonotype has ten or more counts. The J gene is TRBJ1-1, the V gene TRBV5-1, with a possible D match to TRBD1 (6 bases). Germline-derived CDR1 and CDR2 are SGHRS and YFSETQ. Trimming took 4 bases from V and 4 from J, leaving 14 bases between them. The CDR3 has 14 amino acids. DNA of the CDR3: TGCGCCAGCAGCCCTACCAGGGGAGTCACTGAAGCTTTCTTT. It codes for CASSPTRGVTEAFF.

This clonotype has at least ten counts. The genes are TRBV7-2 and TRBJ2-3; 10 bases map to TRBD2. Germline loops: CDR1 SGHTA, CDR2 FQGNSA. J gave up 3 bases and V 6 bases, and 6 bases lay outside the gene matches. CDR3 length equals 15 residues. The CDR3 sequence: CASSASGRLTDTQYF. The CDR3 nucleotides read TGTGCCAGCAGTGCTAGCGGGAGATTAACAGATACGCAGTATTTT. Full variable domain (outside the CDR3, taken from reference TRBV7-2 and TRBJ2-3): GAGVSQSPSNKVTEKGKDVELRCDPISGHTALYWYRQSLGQGLEFLIYFQGNSAPDKSGLPSDRFSAERTGGSVSTLTIQRTQQEDSAVYLCASSASGRLTDTQYFGPGTRLTVL.